A single sample gave rise to the 2 T cell receptor beta chains below, sequenced in a study of cytomegalovirus exposure and HLA in healthy donors. Use of 60 Vbeta and 13 Jbeta primers characterized the PCR. Libraries were prepared by immunoSEQ multiplex PCR; TCRdb keeps only in-frame clonotypes and omits some of them. This table has hundreds of thousands of clones, over 70% appearing once. Sequencing was done on a sample of PBMCs. The receptors come from a woman in her sixties or seventies in good health and CMV-seropositive.

This chain connects TRBV30 to TRBJ1-1; D unresolved. The CDR3 totals 15 residues. Germline CDR1 GTSNPN, CDR2 SVGIG (reference sequence). Trimming left V 0 bases short and J 1 base short, with 12 bases between. DNA for the CDR3: TGTGCCTGGAGTGTAAGTGGCGGGGAGAACACTGAAGCTTTCTTT. Translating gives CAWSVSGGENTEAFF.

The CDR3 DNA is TGTGCCAGCAGTTTAGGACAGAGCAATCAGCCCCAGCATTTT. Its translation is CASSLGQSNQPQHF. The chain is built from TRBV27 and TRBJ1-5; possible D gene TRBD1, 6 bases. Germline-derived CDR1 and CDR2 are MNHEY and SMNVEV (reference sequence). V was clipped by 2 bases and J by 1 base, with 6 bases between them. This CDR3 region has 14 residues.